One sample yielded the 27 T cell receptor beta chains listed below, sequenced in a study of Ad26.COV2.S vaccination and SARS-CoV-2 variants. Described treatment: about 20 received Ad26.COV2.S at low or high dose, single or two shots; about 5 received placebo; per-sample allocation not given. Collection of the samples took place on day 63 after the first injection of vaccine or placebo. Assay used: immunoSEQ multiplex PCR; TCRdb lists only in-frame clones, some missing. The data show over 350,000 clones, with approximately 91% seen just once and approximately 3.7% held by the top ten. Sample: peripheral blood, taken in a trial of Ad26.COV2.S vaccine versus placebo. These receptors came from a person between 18 and 59 years old who received the Ad26.COV2.S COVID-19 vaccine or a placebo.

The V call is TRBV4-1, the J call TRBJ1-2; 9 bases fit TRBD1. The germline V gene encodes CDR1 MGHRA and CDR2 YSYEKL. The CDR3 spans 19 residues. The V gene end was trimmed by 4 bases and the J gene end by 0 bases; junction bases not matched to a gene: 15. CDR3 loop: CASSRTSRDREEPNYGYTF. The CDR3 nucleotides are TGCGCCAGCAGCCGGACCTCTAGGGACAGGGAGGAACCTAACTATGGCTACACCTTC.

This chain connects TRBV3-1 (or the pseudogene TRBV3-2) to TRBJ1-4, with D perhaps TRBD1 (5 bases). Trimming took 6 bases from V and 12 from J, leaving 20 bases between them. The V gene's germline CDR1 is LGHDT and CDR2 YNNKEL (reference sequence). This CDR3 spans 14 amino acids. CDR3 in amino acids: CASSPKRGWGQLFF. CDR3 nucleotides: TGTGCCAGCAGTCCAAAAAGGGGTTGGGGACAACTGTTTTTT.

The rearrangement links TRBV5-1 to TRBJ2-1; TRBD2 might be the D (6 bases). V gave up 4 bases and J gave up 3 bases, with 14 bases separating them. Germline V lookup: CDR1 SGHRS, CDR2 YFSETQ. The CDR3 is made up of 15 amino acids. The CDR3 region is CASSLGGSGYNEQFF. The CDR3, as DNA: TGCGCCAGCAGCCTGGGGGGTAGCGGCTACAATGAGCAGTTCTTC.

The rearrangement uses TRBV5-1 and TRBJ2-5, with 10 positions matching TRBD2. CDR1 and CDR2 from the germline V gene are SGHRS and YFSETQ. V dropped 0 bases and J dropped 1; count of bases not matched to a gene: 3. This CDR3 is built from 16 residues. The CDR3 loop is CASSLAASGGQETQYF. CDR3 nucleotide sequence: TGCGCCAGCAGCTTGGCAGCTAGCGGGGGCCAAGAGACCCAGTACTTC.

The rearrangement uses TRBV6-5 and TRBJ2-7; D gene ambiguous. V lost 2 bases and J lost 0, with 8 bases in between. The CDR3 is 14 residues long. Looked up from germline, CDR1 is MNHEY and CDR2 is SVGAGI. CDR3 residues: CASSYDGISYEQYF. CDR3 DNA: TGTGCCAGCAGTTACGACGGTATCTCCTACGAGCAGTACTTC.

This chain uses TRBV19 with TRBJ1-1; 9 bases match TRBD1. The CDR3 covers 14 residues. In germline, CDR1 is LNHDA, CDR2 SQIVND (reference sequence). Trimming removed 3 bases from V and 3 bases from J; junction bases left unmatched: 2. For the CDR3, the DNA is TGTGCCAGTAGTATGAGGGACAGGGACACTGAAGCTTTCTTT. Protein sequence: CASSMRDRDTEAFF.

There are a few counts of this clone. The rearrangement links TRBV30 to TRBJ1-6, with a possible D match to TRBD1 (5 bases). The CDR3 is 13 amino acids. Trimming pared 2 bases from V and 14 bases from J, leaving 16 bases between. Germline V gene data show CDR1 as GTSNPN and CDR2 as SVGIG (reference sequence). The CDR3 nucleotides are TGTGCCTGGAGTTCGGGGCTCCGGAACACCCTCCACTTT. Translation gives CAWSSGLRNTLHF.

The gene calls are TRBV2 and TRBJ1-2; 7 nucleotides line up with TRBD1. With V trimmed by 10 bases and J by 8 bases, 7 bases remained unmatched. The germline gives CDR1 SNHLY, CDR2 FYNNEI. The CDR3 is 11 residues long. DNA for the CDR3: TGTGCCACCTCGACAGGGTTGGGCTACACCTTC. Translated, it gives CATSTGLGYTF.

The chain recombines TRBV14 with TRBJ1-4; possible D gene TRBD1, 5 bases. Germline CDR1 reads SGHDN; CDR2 reads FVKESK. Trimming stripped 3 bases from V and 15 bases from J, with 17 bases between. The CDR3 spans 13 residues. CDR3 sequence: CASSQNYRDFMFF. The CDR3 DNA reads as TGTGCCAGCAGCCAGAACTACCGGGACTTTATGTTTTTT.

This chain links TRBV6-5 with TRBJ1-4, with D perhaps matching TRBD1 (5 bases). The germline gives CDR1 MNHEY, CDR2 SVGAGI. The length of the CDR3 is 14 residues. The V and J ends lost 8 bases and 8 bases respectively, with 18 bases between them. CDR3 protein: CASGLVQGSEKLFF. The CDR3 DNA follows: TGTGCCAGCGGCCTCGTCCAGGGCTCAGAAAAACTGTTTTTT.

V is TRBV18 and J is TRBJ2-7; TRBD2 matches 11 bases. CDR3 size: 16 residues. J lost 0 bases, V lost 5 bases, and 6 bases had no gene match. Germline-derived CDR1 and CDR2 are KGHSH and LQKENI. The CDR3: CASSSGLAALSYEQYF. CDR3 sequence (DNA): TGTGCCAGCTCATCGGGACTAGCGGCCCTCTCCTACGAGCAGTACTTC.

This chain links TRBV6-5 with TRBJ1-2; D not resolved. Germline V gives CDR1 MNHEY, CDR2 SVGAGI. This CDR3 spans 14 amino acids. V was pared by 8 bases and J by 5 bases, with 18 bases between. The DNA of the CDR3 is TGTGCCAGCGACCAAGCTCCGTTTACTTATGGCTACACCTTC. Its protein is CASDQAPFTYGYTF.

There are a few counts of this clone. This chain joins TRBV6-6 and TRBJ2-3; possibly TRBD2 for D (5 bases). Germline loops: CDR1 MNHNY, CDR2 SVGAGI (reference sequence). Trimming took off 2 bases at V and 1 base at J, with 10 bases between the two ends. The CDR3 has 15 amino acids. The CDR3 region has the DNA TGTGCCAGCAGTTACCGAGGGATGGGCACAGATACGCAGTATTTT. Its protein product is CASSYRGMGTDTQYF.

The sample holds many counts of this clone. This chain connects TRBV19 to TRBJ1-4; no clear D. The CDR3 length is 14 residues. In germline, CDR1 is LNHDA, CDR2 SQIVND (reference sequence). V lost 3 bases and J lost 4, with 9 bases in between. CDR3 coding DNA: TGTGCCAGTAGTATCTCGGCAGATAATGAAAAACTGTTTTTT. Its translation: CASSISADNEKLFF.

The J gene is TRBJ1-3, the V gene TRBV19; D not certain. With 5 bases removed from V and 6 bases from J, the gap between germline ends came to 14 bases. The CDR3 runs 14 residues. Germline V gives CDR1 LNHDA, CDR2 SQIVND (reference sequence). CDR3 protein: CASSFRGRSNTIYF. For the CDR3, the DNA is TGTGCCAGTAGTTTCCGCGGGAGATCAAACACCATATATTTT.

The chain employs TRBV25-1 and TRBJ2-7, with TRBD2 matching over 7 bases. Losses at the gene ends were 6 bases for V and 3 bases for J; bases not matched to a gene: 5. Germline V CDR1 and CDR2: MGHDK, SYGVNS. This CDR3 spans 13 amino acids. The CDR3 loop reads CASRTAGNYEQYF. The CDR3 DNA is TGTGCCAGCAGAACAGCGGGGAACTACGAGCAGTACTTC.

V gene TRBV7-9 combines with J gene TRBJ1-2; D is unclear. V lost 3 bases to trimming and J lost 0 bases, with 23 bases between them. The CDR3 is 19 residues long. Per germline, CDR1 SEHNR and CDR2 FQNEAQ (reference sequence). The CDR3 region has the DNA TGTGCCAGCAGCTTCGGGCAAGGGCGGTTAGTGGGAGCTAACTATGGCTACACCTTC. Translated: CASSFGQGRLVGANYGYTF.

The V call is TRBV5-1, the J call TRBJ1-2, with TRBD1 identical over 8 bases. The CDR3 consists of 19 residues. Germline CDR1 and CDR2: SGHRS and YFSETQ. V shed 3 bases and J 1 base; nucleotides not matched to a gene: 17. Written as DNA, the CDR3 is TGCGCCAGCAGCTCCCAGCCCGGGACAGGCGATACCCTTAACTATGGCTACACCTTC. The encoded protein is CASSSQPGTGDTLNYGYTF.

The chain is built from TRBV19 and TRBJ1-2; possibly TRBD1 for D (6 bases). The CDR3 runs to 12 residues. CDR1 is LNHDA, CDR2 SQIVND, per germline (reference sequence). V was clipped by 4 bases and J by 8 bases, with 11 bases between them. CDR3 coding DNA: TGTGCCAGTAGTACGGGGGGCCGGGGCTACACCTTC. Protein product: CASSTGGRGYTF.

The chain links TRBV6-2 or TRBV6-3 to TRBJ1-1; no firm D call. The CDR3 has 15 amino acids. Germline CDR1 and CDR2: MNHEY and SVGEGT. Trimming removed 6 bases from V and 0 bases from J, with 14 bases in between. CDR3 sequence reads: CASSRDSIMNTEAFF. The CDR3 DNA is TGTGCCAGCAGCCGCGACTCTATTATGAACACTGAAGCTTTCTTT.

This chain joins TRBV7-9 and TRBJ2-1, with 12 bases aligning to TRBD2. With V trimmed by 5 bases and J by 8 bases, 7 bases remained unmatched. Germline-derived CDR1 and CDR2 are SEHNR and FQNEAQ (reference sequence). This CDR3 contains 15 residues. The CDR3 spells CASSTASGGADEQFF. Written as DNA, the CDR3 is TGTGCCAGCAGCACGGCTAGCGGGGGGGCCGATGAGCAGTTCTTC.

Of note for this clone: An end of the junction does not agree with germline; a read error may underlie this. V is TRBV19 and J is TRBJ2-7, with 11 bases that match TRBD2. The CDR3 has 15 residues. The V gene's germline CDR1 is LNHDA and CDR2 SQIVND (reference sequence). In DNA, the CDR3 is TGTGCCAGTAGTATCCGCGGGACTAGCGGTTTCGAGCTGTACTTC. Translated, it gives CASSIRGTSGFELYF.

The V gene is TRBV5-4, the J gene TRBJ1-2; 10 bases line up with TRBD1. CDR3 length equals 18 residues. The ends lost 4 bases at V and 3 bases at J; junction bases unmatched: 15. Germline loops: CDR1 SGHNT, CDR2 YYREEE (reference sequence). CDR3 in amino acids: CASSPTSGTGDEDYGYTF. CDR3 bases: TGTGCCAGCAGCCCGACCTCTGGGACAGGGGATGAAGACTATGGCTACACCTTC.

In nucleotides, the CDR3 is TGTGCCAGCAGTACGTCTGGGGAGCTGTTTTTT. The encoded protein is CASSTSGELFF. This chain uses TRBV13 with TRBJ2-2; no clear D gene. Per the germline V gene, CDR1 is PRHDT and CDR2 is FYEKMQ (reference sequence). The CDR3 is 11 amino acids. V was trimmed by 6 bases and J by 8 bases, leaving 7 bases between them.

The chain is built from TRBV5-4 and TRBJ1-1; 8 bases map to TRBD1. Germline loops: CDR1 SGHNT, CDR2 YYREEE (reference sequence). This CDR3 is 16 amino acids long. V lost 4 bases to trimming and J lost 5 bases; unmatched junction nucleotides: 13. CDR3 loop: CASSPGGAYRNTEAFF. In DNA form, the CDR3 reads TGTGCCAGCAGCCCAGGGGGCGCGTATAGAAATACTGAAGCTTTCTTT.

The chain recombines TRBV30 with TRBJ2-7, with D possibly being TRBD1 (6 bases). Trimming left V 4 bases short and J 2 bases short, with 12 bases between. The CDR3 has 13 residues. Looked up from germline, CDR1 is GTSNPN and CDR2 is SVGIG (reference sequence). The CDR3, as DNA: TGTGCCTGGAAGGGGACACGGGCCTACGAGCAGTACTTC. It translates to CAWKGTRAYEQYF.

The V and J genes are TRBV2 and TRBJ1-2; D is ambiguous. The V gene's germline CDR1 is SNHLY and CDR2 FYNNEI. The CDR3 extends over 15 amino acids. Trimming left V 3 bases short and J 5 bases short, with 16 bases between. CDR3 amino acids: CASSDSSRSRYGYTF. The CDR3 coding sequence is TGTGCCAGCAGTGATAGCTCGAGGTCGAGGTATGGCTACACCTTC.